The T cell receptor (beta chain) under discussion was sequenced for a study of T cells expressing NK-cell markers. Study outcomes and limitations: Top CD8+ clonotypes included the dominant CD3+CD56+NKG2C+ clonotypes in several donors. Nothing established the HCMV specificity of expanded NKG2C+ T cell clones. Similarly, these clonotypes led the CD3+CD56-NKG2C+ fraction as well in a handful of donors.

5'RACE template switching with UMIs generated TCR beta cDNA. TCRdb processed the 5' RACE reads again and assigns one entry to each CDR3 protein, with no DNA. This sample's clone table lists 400,000 to 550,000 distinct CDR3 sequences. CDR1 is MDHEN and CDR2 is SYDVKM in the germline V gene. The CDR3 loop spans 13 amino acids. Points on this clonotype: Its matching antigen is unknown.

J is TRBJ2-5 and V is TRBV28; TCRdb reports TRBD2, a call that lacks DNA to check it against. What was sequenced was blood T cells: a sorted CD56 or NKG2C T cell subset, CD4+ or CD8+ T cells, or bulk PBMC T cells (not recorded which). The origin of this receptor is a woman aged 18 to 75 in good health. CDR3 region: CASSPGTSLIQYF.